The T cell receptor beta chain described here comes from a study of shared clonotypes between healthy human individuals (TCRdb year 2020). As for the study more broadly: Three men and a couple of women, aged 18 to 49 years, made up the cohort. For each donor, CD4 naive and CD4 memory were each run on three plates, CD8 naive on two plates, and CD8 memory on one plate. Blood TCR repertoires of roughly five healthy adults were deeply sequenced to estimate repertoire size and the extent of clonotype sharing between individuals. Per donor, leukapheresis produced somewhere between about 0.9 and 9.5 billion PBMCs. To increase sequencing depth and limit assay-specific biases, TCR repertoire library preparation and sequencing were carried out by different laboratories using diverse techniques. Overall study outcomes, separate from this receptor: Based on pairwise subsampling, the degree of clonotype sharing among donors was expected to be affected by sequencing depth. When several donors were compared, the shared fraction of clonotypes was 5% to 6.5% for naive CD4, 3% to 4% for naive CD8, about 2.4% for memory CD4, and less than 0.5% for memory CD8. The genetic and exposure-history diversity represented was limited by the small number of donors. Rarefaction of sorted-subset datasets indicated incomplete sequencing despite the large sequencing depth. Estimated clonotype richness was generally larger for naive than for memory subsets. Sampling was restricted to blood, and TCR repertoires in tissue are likely to differ from TCR repertoires in blood. Compared with non-shared clonotypes, clonotypes shared by all four sorted-subset donors had higher generation probabilities.

TCR CDR3 regions were amplified from genomic DNA by multiplex PCR using the deep immunoSEQ assay. For each cell subset, the extracted genomic DNA was distributed evenly across all wells of several immunoSEQ 96-well plates, and each plate served as one replicate. Each replicate PCR for sorted subsets received roughly 0.2 ug genomic DNA, equal to roughly 33,000 T cell genomes. Purified libraries were quantified with a Qubit 3.0 fluorometer, sized on a Bioanalyzer 2100, and re-quantified with the KAPA Library Quantification kit. Every immunoSEQ 96-well plate was sequenced on a dedicated single-read 150-cycle Illumina NextSeq 550 flow cell. Concerning the study's data processing: Because only junctional sequences without quality scores were contained in the immunoSEQ output, filtering matching that applied to full-length reads could not be performed. Sequences were annotated with PyIR, a Python wrapper for IgBLAST v1.9, and V/J genes and CDR3 were assigned using IMGT germline references. Reads with weak V/J assignments (E-value above 1e-6), missing CDR3, stop codons, out-of-frame junctions, or ambiguous translated residues were removed. V3J clonotypes were defined by identical inferred V gene, J gene, and CDR3 amino acid sequence. To compute the percentage overlap between repertoires, the number of shared unique clonotypes was divided by the size of the smaller repertoire. Repertoire richness was assessed with RTK rarefaction, the Chao1 estimator, and Recon v2.1 estimates of unobserved clonotypes. OLGA was used to compute generation probabilities for all TCRbeta clonotypes that the gDNA method yielded from four donors. TCRdb provides this immuneACCESS table in a form limited to in-frame rearrangements. Some clones are lacking; in checked studies, under half of them reflect an unresolved V gene, and why the rest are absent is not known. The DNA gave D and trimming, while V, J and clone size come from that table. This sample is represented by roughly 2 million clones; about 94% of them were singletons. Roughly 1% of the sample comes from the top ten.

CD8 naive samples were obtained by positive selection for CCR7 among CD45RO-negative cells, yielding a CD45RA+CCR7+ population from which TemRA cells were excluded. The donors were healthy, HIV-negative adults with no recently reported acute infections or vaccinations. Only Caucasian adults living in Nashville, Tennessee, USA were represented among the donors. Blood was collected by leukapheresis, and PBMCs were isolated by Ficoll-Histopaque density gradient centrifugation and then cryopreserved in liquid nitrogen vapor phase. Purity and quantity of every magnetically sorted T cell population were checked by analytical flow cytometry. Each sorted fraction had its genomic DNA isolated and then quantified by UV absorbance on a Nanodrop 2000c. Concerning this clone itself: This clone's antigen is unknown. Base qualities were left out, and no much larger clone turns up one base away.

V lost 3 bases and J lost 3 bases; the stretch between them is 22 bases long. The CDR3 runs 18 residues from the cysteine to the phenylalanine. Left in the record is the CDR3 DNA by itself, 54 bases read in frame from the first base. Based on the germline V gene, the CDR1 and CDR2 sequences are SGHDT and YYEEEE. The clonotype originates from a man younger than 35 in good health. The specimen was naive CD8+ T cells sorted from blood. The cell subset or site label for this specimen denotes: CD45RA+CCR7+. Recombination joined TRBV5-6 with TRBJ2-1; matching of 6 bases hints at TRBD1 as the D gene. The sequenced DNA: TGTGCCAGCAGCTCCGGGACCCTCGATGGGGGCCTCTACAATGAGCAGTTCTTC. Its protein reads: CASSSGTLDGGLYNEQFF.